The 25 T cell receptor beta chains listed next were all sequenced from one sample in a study of blood T cell repertoires in COVID-19. The table came from immunoSEQ multiplex PCR; TCRdb's copy has only in-frame clones and leaves some out. Of 150,000 or so clones in the sample, approximately 90% were seen once. Material: peripheral blood. The receptors shown here come from a man aged 18 to 30 with acute or convalescent COVID-19.

This sequence joins TRBV25-1 and TRBJ1-1; a possible D gene is TRBD1 (5 bases). CDR1 and CDR2 from the germline V gene are MGHDK and SYGVNS. Trimming pared 2 bases from V and 4 bases from J, leaving 5 bases between. CDR3 size: 12 residues. The DNA for the CDR3 is TGTGCCAGCAGTGAACAGGGCACTGAAGCTTTCTTT. As protein: CASSEQGTEAFF.

The genes are TRBV5-8 and TRBJ1-1; a possible D gene is TRBD1 (6 bases). V gave up 5 bases and J gave up 1 base, with 15 bases separating them. Germline V gene sequence: CDR1 SGHTS, CDR2 YDEGEE. This CDR3 is built from 15 residues. CDR3 loop: CASRSTGSGNTEAFF. In DNA form, the CDR3 reads TGTGCCAGCAGGTCAACAGGGTCGGGGAACACTGAAGCTTTCTTT.

This clone was observed a few times. The chain links TRBV4-1 to TRBJ1-5, with D uncertain. Germline loops: CDR1 MGHRA, CDR2 YSYEKL. The CDR3 has 13 residues. The V end was cut by 6 bases, the J end by 6 bases, with 12 bases between. The CDR3 DNA reads as TGCGCCAGCAGTCAGATGGGAGGTCAGCCCCAGCATTTT. This gives the protein CASSQMGGQPQHF.

J is TRBJ1-5 and V is TRBV6-5, with D tentatively TRBD1 (5 bases). The CDR3 contains 14 residues. V gave up 6 bases and J gave up 0 bases, with 9 bases separating them. Per the germline V gene, CDR1 is MNHEY and CDR2 is SVGAGI. Written as DNA, the CDR3 is TGTGCCAGCAGAGGACAATATAGCAATCAGCCCCAGCATTTT. It is translated as CASRGQYSNQPQHF.

The CDR3 DNA sequence: TGTGCCAGCAGCCCACTTAGTTGGGGGCAGGACGGGGAGCTGTTTTTT. It is translated as CASSPLSWGQDGELFF. J is TRBJ2-2 and V is TRBV11-2; tentatively, D is TRBD1 (6 bases). V gave up 5 bases and J gave up 7 bases, with 20 bases separating them. The germline V gene has CDR1 SGHAT and CDR2 FQNNGV. The CDR3 has 16 residues.

J is TRBJ2-7 and V is TRBV30; TRBD1 matches at 8 bases. The CDR3 runs to 13 residues. Trimming removed 4 bases from V and 0 bases from J; junction bases left unmatched: 2. The germline V gene encodes CDR1 GTSNPN and CDR2 SVGIG (reference sequence). Written as DNA, the CDR3 is TGTGCCTGGAAGGGGACAGGCTCCTACGAGCAGTACTTC. This gives the protein CAWKGTGSYEQYF.

The V call is TRBV9, the J call TRBJ2-7; tentative D call: TRBD2 (5 bases). This CDR3 has 13 amino acids. The V gene's germline CDR1 is SGDLS and CDR2 YYNGEE. Trimming removed 5 bases from V and 5 bases from J, with 14 bases in between. This CDR3 reads CASSGPPSHEQYF. DNA for the CDR3: TGTGCCAGCAGTGGTCCCCCTAGCCACGAGCAGTACTTC.

This clone was seen a single time. J is TRBJ2-5 and V is TRBV19; 9 nucleotides agree with TRBD2. The CDR3 is 14 amino acids. V lost 4 bases to trimming and J lost 4 bases; unmatched junction nucleotides: 4. Germline values: CDR1 LNHDA, CDR2 SQIVND (reference sequence). DNA of the CDR3: TGTGCCAGTAGTACGACTAGCGGTGGAGAGACCCAGTACTTC. It is translated as CASSTTSGGETQYF.

This rearrangement joins TRBV25-1 to TRBJ2-1, with D perhaps matching TRBD2 (5 bases). This CDR3 comprises 17 residues. CDR1 and CDR2 from the germline V gene are MGHDK and SYGVNS. The V and J ends lost 3 bases and 0 bases respectively, with 15 bases between them. CDR3 region: CASSDYRGPSSYNEQFF. CDR3 DNA sequence: TGTGCCAGCAGTGACTATCGGGGTCCGAGCTCCTACAATGAGCAGTTCTTC.

The chain carries TRBV19 and TRBJ1-4, with 8 bases matching TRBD1. J gave up 8 bases and V 4 bases, and 6 bases lay outside the gene matches. This CDR3 has 14 amino acids. Germline V gene data show CDR1 as LNHDA and CDR2 as SQIVND (reference sequence). This CDR3 reads CASSTGQAREKLFF. In nucleotides, the CDR3 is TGTGCCAGTAGTACGGGACAGGCTAGGGAAAAACTGTTTTTT.

The genes are TRBV7-2 and TRBJ2-1; 11 bases agree with TRBD2. The CDR3 consists of 15 residues. From germline, CDR1 is SGHTA and CDR2 FQGNSA. V lost 4 bases to trimming and J lost 9 bases; unmatched junction nucleotides: 8. The CDR3 protein is CASSSGSGGASEQFF. In DNA form, the CDR3 reads TGTGCCAGCAGCTCGGGTAGCGGGGGGGCCAGTGAGCAGTTCTTC. Based on the CDR3 plus reference TRBV7-2 and TRBJ2-1, the full variable domain is GAGVSQSPSNKVTEKGKDVELRCDPISGHTALYWYRQSLGQGLEFLIYFQGNSAPDKSGLPSDRFSAERTGGSVSTLTIQRTQQEDSAVYLCASSSGSGGASEQFFGPGTRLTVL.

The V and J genes are TRBV6-2 or TRBV6-3 and TRBJ1-5; D gene unclear. CDR3 length: 16 amino acids. Per germline, CDR1 MNHEY and CDR2 SVGEGT. Deletions cut 4 bases from V and 4 bases from J, with 17 bases between. DNA for the CDR3: TGTGCCAGCAGTTTCCCTCCGGGCGGGCCTAATCAGCCCCAGCATTTT. This sequence encodes CASSFPPGGPNQPQHF.

The chain links TRBV6-5 to TRBJ2-3; 8 bases are a match to TRBD2. Germline values: CDR1 MNHEY, CDR2 SVGAGI. V shed 6 bases and J 5 bases; nucleotides not matched to a gene: 10. This CDR3 is built from 15 residues. Written as DNA, the CDR3 is TGTGCCAGCAGACCCGGGGGGGCCGGGAGAGATACGCAGTATTTT. This sequence encodes CASRPGGAGRDTQYF.

Note on this clone: This could be a read error, since a much larger clone is one nucleotide away. The V call is TRBV7-8, the J call TRBJ2-1, with 11 bases matching TRBD1. CDR1 and CDR2 from the germline V gene are SGHVS and FQNEAQ. This CDR3 contains 15 residues. With V trimmed by 5 bases and J by 3 bases, 3 bases remained unmatched. The CDR3 spells CASSAGTGGYNEQFF. Here the CDR3 DNA reads TGTGCCAGCAGCGCCGGGACAGGGGGCTACAATGAGCAGTTCTTC.

The rearrangement links TRBV6-4 to TRBJ2-1, with a weak D call TRBD2 (5 bases). Trimming left V 3 bases short and J 3 bases short, with 12 bases between. This CDR3 is 15 amino acids long. Germline-derived CDR1 and CDR2 are MRHNA and SNTAGT. DNA for the CDR3: TGTGCCAGCAGTGAGGGCCTAGCAAACTACAATGAGCAGTTCTTC. The encoded protein is CASSEGLANYNEQFF.

The V and J genes are TRBV30 and TRBJ2-7; 8 bases agree with TRBD1. V was clipped by 2 bases and J by 2 bases; unmatched bases: 5. The CDR3 runs to 14 residues. CDR1 is GTSNPN and CDR2 is SVGIG in the germline V gene (reference sequence). The CDR3 nucleotides are TGTGCCTGGAGTTTCTCAGGGGGCCCCTACGAGCAGTACTTC. Translation gives CAWSFSGGPYEQYF.

The chain uses TRBV5-1 and TRBJ1-1, with unresolved D. CDR3 size: 16 residues. Trimming removed 0 bases at V and 1 base at J, with 13 bases between. Germline assignment: CDR1 SGHRS and CDR2 YFSETQ. CDR3: CASSLDTGRGNTEAFF. CDR3 bases: TGCGCCAGCAGCTTGGACACGGGTCGGGGGAACACTGAAGCTTTCTTT.

For the CDR3, the DNA is TGCAGCGTCCTATCCCAGGCCCTAAACTATGGCTACACCTTC. It encodes CSVLSQALNYGYTF. The genes are TRBV29-1 and TRBJ1-2; D gene unclear. The V and J ends lost 6 bases and 2 bases respectively, with 16 bases between them. Germline V gene lookup returns CDR1 SQVTM and CDR2 ANQGSEA. The length of the CDR3 is 14 residues.

The rearrangement uses TRBV5-4 and TRBJ2-2; 7 nucleotides match TRBD1. The germline CDR1 and CDR2 sequences are SGHNT and YYREEE (reference sequence). Trimming took 4 bases from V and 1 from J; bases not matched to a gene: 10. This CDR3 has 17 amino acids. The CDR3 nucleotides are TGTGCCAGCAGCCCCCCTCCGGGACAGCAGAACACCGGGGAGCTGTTTTTT. It is translated as CASSPPPGQQNTGELFF.

The chain employs TRBV7-2 and TRBJ1-4; TRBD1 aligns across 8 bases. Germline trimming cut 4 bases from V and 8 bases from J; bases unmatched to any gene: 9. The CDR3 runs to 15 residues. Germline V gene lookup returns CDR1 SGHTA and CDR2 FQGNSA. This chain's CDR3 is CASSSYRGVEEKLFF. The CDR3 bases are TGTGCCAGCAGCTCCTACAGGGGGGTGGAGGAAAAACTGTTTTTT.

V is TRBV19 and J is TRBJ2-7; 7 bases are a match to TRBD2. This CDR3 contains 15 residues. J was trimmed by 2 bases and V by 1 base; bases with no gene match: 5. Germline CDR1 LNHDA, CDR2 SQIVND (reference sequence). The CDR3 reads CASSIGQGGAYEQYF. Written as DNA, the CDR3 is TGTGCCAGTAGTATAGGCCAGGGAGGGGCCTACGAGCAGTACTTC.

V usage is TRBV5-6 and J usage is TRBJ2-2; D uncertain. V shed 4 bases and J shed 6 bases, with 16 bases lying between them. Looked up from germline, CDR1 is SGHDT and CDR2 is YYEEEE. The CDR3 loop spans 15 amino acids. In DNA form, the CDR3 reads TGTGCCAGCAGCGACATACGTGGGTTGGCCGGGGAGCTGTTTTTT. It specifies CASSDIRGLAGELFF.

This chain links TRBV12-5 with TRBJ2-1; TRBD2 agrees at 7 bases. Trimming cost V 7 bases and J 5 bases; bases outside gene matches: 11. There are 15 residues in the CDR3. Germline CDR1 is LGHNT and CDR2 is FRNRAP. CDR3 in amino acids: CASVRGSGAHNEQFF. CDR3 nucleotide sequence: TGTGCTAGTGTCCGGGGGAGCGGGGCCCACAATGAGCAGTTCTTC.

V gene TRBV7-8 combines with J gene TRBJ2-3; D perhaps matches TRBD1 (6 bases). The V end lost 3 bases, the J end lost 3 bases, and 16 bases lay between the germline ends. The CDR3 extends over 16 amino acids. Germline V gene lookup returns CDR1 SGHVS and CDR2 FQNEAQ. CDR3 sequence: CASSFVIRTATDTQYF. The CDR3 nucleotides are TGTGCCAGCAGCTTTGTAATAAGGACAGCGACAGATACGCAGTATTTT.

This chain links TRBV24-1 with TRBJ1-5; the match to TRBD1 covers 10 bases. With V trimmed by 3 bases and J by 0 bases, 4 bases remained unmatched. Germline values: CDR1 KGHDR, CDR2 SFDVKD. The CDR3 has 17 amino acids. CDR3: CATSDGGQGYSNQPQHF. CDR3 in DNA: TGTGCCACCAGTGATGGGGGACAGGGGTATAGCAATCAGCCCCAGCATTTT.